This T cell receptor (beta chain) was captured by sequencing in a study of blood T cell repertoires in COVID-19. The overall study: The United States, Italy and Spain supplied acute and convalescent COVID-19 samples.

V trimming: 4 bases; J trimming: 2 bases; junction bases outside the gene matches: 3. Germline assignment: CDR1 LGHDT and CDR2 YNNKEL (reference sequence). This CDR3 has 16 residues. In the source study's methods: Amplified reference gene primers provided the basis for estimating nucleated cell counts. Only in-frame clones appear in the TCRdb table, and some are missing; sequencing was by immunoSEQ multiplex PCR. V and J calls and clone size are copied from that table; D and trimming were computed from the DNA. Of a few hundred thousand clones detected, roughly nine tenths appear once; the ten largest clones hold approximately 0.93%.

The TCR comes from a woman in her twenties or thirties who had recovered from COVID-19. Sequences were obtained from PBMCs or T cells enriched from blood (not recorded which). The gene calls are TRBV3-1 (or the pseudogene TRBV3-2) and TRBJ1-5; 12 nucleotides align to TRBD1. The CDR3 loop is CASSPGTGGGNQPQHF. CDR3 DNA sequence: TGTGCCAGCAGCCCTGGGACAGGGGGCGGCAATCAGCCCCAGCATTTT.